What follows are 3 T cell receptor beta chains derived from one specimen sequenced in a study of blood T cell repertoires in COVID-19. Generated by immunoSEQ multiplex PCR, the TCRdb table keeps only in-frame clones and is missing some. The sample holds some 430,000 clones, 90% seen once. The material sequenced was PBMCs or T cells enriched from blood (not recorded which). The receptors derive from a young man who had recovered from COVID-19.

This clone occurred a few times. The CDR3 protein is CASSVRYEQYF. As DNA, the CDR3 is TGTGCCAGCAGTGTTAGATACGAGCAGTACTTC. The chain has TRBV2 and TRBJ2-7; no clear D. Between the trimmed V and J ends, which lost 4 bases and 4 bases, there was a span of 5 bases. Germline V gives CDR1 SNHLY, CDR2 FYNNEI. The CDR3 is 11 amino acids.

This chain uses TRBV30 with TRBJ1-5, with 7 bases matching TRBD1. The trim removed 1 base at V and 7 bases at J, leaving 1 base unmatched. Germline values: CDR1 GTSNPN, CDR2 SVGIG (reference sequence). CDR3 length: 12 amino acids. The CDR3 loop is CAWSDRGQPQHF. The CDR3 DNA reads TGTGCCTGGAGTGACAGGGGACAGCCCCAGCATTTT.

This chain links TRBV5-5 with TRBJ1-4, with TRBD1 matching 9 bases. V dropped 5 bases and J dropped 7; count of bases not matched to a gene: 6. Germline V gives CDR1 SGHKS, CDR2 YYEKEE (reference sequence). The CDR3 has 14 residues. CDR3 sequence (DNA): TGTGCCAGCAGAATGGGACAGGGACTTGAAAAACTGTTTTTT. Translated: CASRMGQGLEKLFF.